Presented here are 29 T cell receptor beta chains from one specimen sequenced in a study of T cell changes during pregnancy in multiple sclerosis. Using immunoSEQ multiplex PCR, the repertoire was profiled, and TCRdb retains in-frame clones only, with some absent. The profile shows about 46,000 clones, roughly 93% of them singletons. The sample here was CD8+ T cells from peripheral blood mononuclear cells, taken in the first trimester of pregnancy. Receptors were obtained from a female donor with multiple sclerosis, enrolled in a pregnancy study.

This clone was observed once. The chain recombines TRBV28 with TRBJ2-1; the D gene is possibly TRBD1 (5 bases). CDR1 is MDHEN, CDR2 SYDVKM, per germline. Trimming cost V 1 base and J 4 bases, with 11 bases left between them. The CDR3 length is 15 residues. The CDR3 here is CASSLSQGPYNEQFF. The CDR3 nucleotides read TGTGCCAGCAGTTTATCCCAGGGCCCGTACAATGAGCAGTTCTTC.

The chain employs TRBV27 and TRBJ2-7; D might be TRBD1 (6 bases). Trimming removed 2 bases at V and 4 bases at J, with 12 bases between. In germline, CDR1 is MNHEY, CDR2 SMNVEV (reference sequence). This CDR3 comprises 14 residues. CDR3 coding DNA: TGTGCCAGCAGTTTAGGCTCGAGGGGGTACGAGCAGTACTTC. This sequence encodes CASSLGSRGYEQYF.

The count of this clone is one. The V and J genes are TRBV27 and TRBJ1-2, with D possibly being TRBD1 (5 bases). V was shortened by 5 bases and J by 7 bases, with 11 bases between the two germline ends. In germline, CDR1 is MNHEY, CDR2 SMNVEV (reference sequence). The CDR3 extends over 12 amino acids. The CDR3 DNA follows: TGTGCCAGCAGTCCCCGTACAGGTGGCTACACCTTC. The encoded protein is CASSPRTGGYTF.

This chain links TRBV2 with TRBJ2-7; 12 nucleotides align to TRBD2. The CDR3 consists of 18 residues. The V and J ends lost 3 bases and 2 bases, in that order; junction bases with no gene match: 11. Germline V gene lookup returns CDR1 SNHLY and CDR2 FYNNEI. Here the CDR3 reads CASSDRLAGGPWTYEQYF. In DNA form, the CDR3 reads TGTGCCAGCAGTGACCGCCTAGCGGGAGGGCCCTGGACCTACGAGCAGTACTTC.

The chain combines TRBV9 with TRBJ2-2; TRBD1 matches at 9 bases. V gave up 0 bases and J gave up 5 bases; unmatched junction bases: 2. This CDR3 is built from 15 residues. Germline loops: CDR1 SGDLS, CDR2 YYNGEE. Here the CDR3 DNA reads TGTGCCAGCAGCGTAGACAGGGGGCCTACCGGGGAGCTGTTTTTT. This encodes CASSVDRGPTGELFF.

The V gene is TRBV14, the J gene TRBJ2-7; D may be TRBD1 (5 bases). Germline CDR1 SGHDN, CDR2 FVKESK. V dropped 0 bases and J dropped 0 bases, with 15 bases sitting between them. CDR3 length: 17 residues. CDR3 in amino acids: CASSQDRIGARSYEQYF. The CDR3 DNA sequence: TGTGCCAGCAGCCAAGATAGGATAGGGGCTCGCTCCTACGAGCAGTACTTC.

This sequence joins TRBV28 and TRBJ2-7, with D possibly matching TRBD2 (6 bases). The CDR3 extends over 14 amino acids. Per germline, CDR1 MDHEN and CDR2 SYDVKM. Trimming removed 7 bases at V and 5 bases at J, with 18 bases between. CDR3 coding DNA: TGTGCCAGCAAGGAGGGGAAGATACAAGACGAGCAGTACTTC. Translation gives CASKEGKIQDEQYF.

The chain is built from TRBV6-6 and TRBJ1-6; D is ambiguous. The CDR3 is 14 amino acids. The V gene's germline CDR1 is MNHNY and CDR2 SVGAGI (reference sequence). V dropped 4 bases and J dropped 9 bases, with 13 bases sitting between them. CDR3 nucleotide sequence: TGTGCCAGCAGTTCGCTCAAGTCAGGTTCACCCCTCCACTTT. As protein: CASSSLKSGSPLHF.

J is TRBJ1-1 and V is TRBV27, with D possibly matching TRBD1 (6 bases). Germline CDR1 reads MNHEY; CDR2 reads SMNVEV (reference sequence). This CDR3 has 16 amino acids. The V gene lost 5 bases and the J gene lost 3 bases, with 19 bases spanning the gap. Written as DNA, the CDR3 is TGTGCCAGCAGTATACAGGGCCCGCCTGGGGACACTGAAGCTTTCTTT. This translates into CASSIQGPPGDTEAFF.

This sequence joins TRBV27 and TRBJ2-2, with 10 bases identical to TRBD2. Trimming took 6 bases from V and 7 from J; bases not matched to a gene: 11. The CDR3 covers 16 residues. Germline CDR1 is MNHEY and CDR2 is SMNVEV (reference sequence). The CDR3 is CASRSLAGHWGGELFF. The CDR3 DNA sequence: TGTGCCAGCAGATCACTAGCGGGGCACTGGGGCGGGGAGCTGTTTTTT.

The chain employs TRBV5-4 and TRBJ1-1, with TRBD1 matching 10 bases. Trimming removed 4 bases from V and 5 bases from J; junction bases left unmatched: 5. The CDR3 has 14 residues. Germline-derived CDR1 and CDR2 are SGHNT and YYREEE (reference sequence). This CDR3 is CASSQPGQGTEAFF. DNA of the CDR3: TGTGCCAGCAGCCAACCGGGACAGGGGACTGAAGCTTTCTTT.

This rearrangement joins TRBV13 to TRBJ2-2, with TRBD2 matching 8 bases. Unmatched junction bases numbered 6, after V lost 1 base and J lost 11 bases. The CDR3 has 14 amino acids. CDR1 PRHDT and CDR2 FYEKMQ come from the germline V gene (reference sequence). This chain's CDR3 is CASSLAWLAGELFF. The CDR3 DNA is TGTGCCAGCAGCTTAGCCTGGCTAGCGGGTGAGCTGTTTTTT.

The V call is TRBV19, the J call TRBJ2-7; TRBD1 is a possible D gene (6 bases). The V gene lost 6 bases and the J gene lost 3 bases, with 15 bases spanning the gap. CDR3 size: 14 residues. CDR1 is LNHDA, CDR2 SQIVND, per germline (reference sequence). The CDR3 DNA reads as TGTGCCAGTAGAGGGACATGGGGCGACTACGAGCAGTACTTC. This translates into CASRGTWGDYEQYF.

This clone was seen a single time. The CDR3 region has the DNA TGCGCCAGCAGCTTGGGCGGGACAACATCCGGGACTAGTCGGGACGAGCAGTACTTC. Encoded protein: CASSLGGTTSGTSRDEQYF. This chain joins TRBV5-1 and TRBJ2-7; 8 positions match TRBD2. The V segment lost 0 bases and the J segment 5 bases; nucleotides outside the gene matches: 19. The CDR3 has 19 residues. The germline CDR1 and CDR2 sequences are SGHRS and YFSETQ.

V and J are TRBV28 and TRBJ2-7; the D gene is possibly TRBD1 (6 bases). The CDR3 contains 15 residues. CDR1 MDHEN and CDR2 SYDVKM come from the germline V gene. V gave up 6 bases and J gave up 2 bases, with 17 bases separating them. CDR3 bases: TGTGCCAGCAGGAGAGGGGGACCAGCGACCTACGAGCAGTACTTC. It specifies CASRRGGPATYEQYF.

This chain connects TRBV15 to TRBJ2-1; 10 bases are a match to TRBD2. Trimming removed 1 base from V and 8 bases from J; junction bases left unmatched: 2. CDR3 length: 14 residues. The germline V gene encodes CDR1 LNHNV and CDR2 YYDKDF (reference sequence). The DNA for the CDR3 is TGTGCCACCAGCAGAGCCCTAGCGGGGGATGAGCAGTTCTTC. It specifies CATSRALAGDEQFF.

The chain joins TRBV11-3 to TRBJ2-3, with D possibly being TRBD2 (6 bases). The CDR3 is made up of 14 amino acids. Germline-derived CDR1 and CDR2 are SGHNT and YENEEA. Between the trimmed V and J ends, which lost 8 bases and 1 base, there was a span of 13 bases. Here the CDR3 reads CASERGGGTDTQYF. CDR3 coding DNA: TGTGCCAGCGAGCGAGGAGGGGGCACAGATACGCAGTATTTT.

This chain joins TRBV15 and TRBJ1-1; no firm D call. The CDR3 consists of 13 residues. The germline CDR1 and CDR2 sequences are LNHNV and YYDKDF (reference sequence). The V gene lost 4 bases and the J gene lost 0 bases, with 6 bases spanning the gap. The CDR3 reads CATSNTMNTEAFF. Written as DNA, the CDR3 is TGTGCCACCAGCAATACTATGAACACTGAAGCTTTCTTT.

In this sample, this clone turned up once. This chain connects TRBV2 to TRBJ2-7, with TRBD2 matching over 7 bases. This CDR3 region has 14 residues. Germline lookup yields CDR1 SNHLY and CDR2 FYNNEI. Trimming removed 5 bases from V and 3 bases from J; junction bases left unmatched: 7. The CDR3 sequence is CASSPPRGGYEQYF. The CDR3 bases are TGTGCCAGCAGTCCCCCCCGCGGGGGCTACGAGCAGTACTTC. The variable domain in full, with the rest retrieved from reference TRBV2 and TRBJ2-7, is EPEVTQTPSHQVTQMGQEVILRCVPISNHLYFYWYRQILGQKVEFLVSFYNNEISEKSEIFDDQFSVERPDGSNFTLKIRSTKLEDSAMYFCASSPPRGGYEQYFGPGTRLTVT.

This chain links TRBV28 with TRBJ1-2; D remains unclear. This CDR3 comprises 13 residues. The V gene lost 7 bases and the J gene lost 8 bases, with 17 bases spanning the gap. Germline values: CDR1 MDHEN, CDR2 SYDVKM. The CDR3 sequence is CASTPHGIPGYTF. The CDR3 DNA reads as TGTGCCAGCACCCCCCACGGGATTCCGGGCTACACCTTC.

This chain connects TRBV29-1 to TRBJ2-7; TRBD1 matches 11 bases. The V segment lost 3 bases and the J segment 6 bases; nucleotides outside the gene matches: 1. Germline V gene lookup returns CDR1 SQVTM and CDR2 ANQGSEA. The CDR3 totals 12 residues. CDR3 DNA sequence: TGCAGCGTTGAGGGGACAGGGGGCGAGCAGTACTTC. Translation gives CSVEGTGGEQYF.

This clone was detected once. The rearrangement uses TRBV11-2 and TRBJ2-1; no clear D. Trimming removed 6 bases from V and 8 bases from J, with 8 bases in between. Germline assignment: CDR1 SGHAT and CDR2 FQNNGV. The CDR3 spans 11 residues. CDR3 DNA: TGTGCCAGCAGTTATGTCCATGAGCAGTTCTTC. This translates into CASSYVHEQFF.

This chain uses TRBV4-1 with TRBJ2-1; 12 nucleotides agree with TRBD2. Germline CDR1 and CDR2: MGHRA and YSYEKL. Trimming at V came to 4 bases and at J to 5 bases, leaving 0 bases not matched to a gene. The CDR3 is 14 amino acids. The CDR3 reads CASSRTSGDNEQFF. CDR3 nucleotides: TGCGCCAGCAGCCGGACTAGCGGGGACAATGAGCAGTTCTTC.

Turning to this clone: In the same sample, other DNA sequences code for this CDR3. V is TRBV5-1 and J is TRBJ1-1; unclear D gene. This CDR3 contains 13 residues. V lost 4 bases and J 2 bases, leaving 9 bases between the germline ends. CDR1 and CDR2 from the germline V gene are SGHRS and YFSETQ. CDR3 sequence (DNA): TGCGCCAGCAGCCCCCCGGGTAACACTGAAGCTTTCTTT. Translation: CASSPPGNTEAFF. Full variable domain (remainder filled in from reference TRBV5-1 and TRBJ1-1): KAGVTQTPRYLIKTRGQQVTLSCSPISGHRSVSWYQQTPGQGLQFLFEYFSETQRNKGNFPGRFSGRQFSNSRSEMNVSTLELGDSALYLCASSPPGNTEAFFGQGTRLTVV.

This chain uses TRBV4-3 with TRBJ2-2; D call uncertain. V shed 2 bases and J shed 0 bases, with 16 bases lying between them. The CDR3 extends over 18 amino acids. The V gene's germline CDR1 is LGHNA and CDR2 YSLEER. CDR3 in DNA: TGCGCCAGCAGCCAACGAACGCCCTGGCAGGCGAACACCGGGGAGCTGTTTTTT. Its translation is CASSQRTPWQANTGELFF.

V is TRBV4-1 and J is TRBJ2-7; unclear D gene. Trimming stripped 0 bases from V and 3 bases from J, with 6 bases between. This CDR3 region has 13 residues. The germline V gene has CDR1 MGHRA and CDR2 YSYEKL. The CDR3 reads CASSQDLSYEQYF. The DNA of the CDR3 is TGCGCCAGCAGCCAAGATCTCAGCTACGAGCAGTACTTC.

This sequence joins TRBV5-4 and TRBJ2-5; D is unclear. The CDR3 runs to 12 residues. Trimming shortened V by 4 bases and J by 0 bases, and 4 bases separated the two germline ends. The germline V gene has CDR1 SGHNT and CDR2 YYREEE (reference sequence). CDR3 protein: CASSEYQETQYF. The CDR3 DNA follows: TGTGCCAGCAGCGAGTACCAAGAGACCCAGTACTTC.

This chain joins TRBV30 and TRBJ1-1; 7 bases line up with TRBD1. After removal of 4 bases from V and 6 bases from J, the junction contained 5 bases not matched to a gene. Germline-derived CDR1 and CDR2 are GTSNPN and SVGIG (reference sequence). The CDR3 extends over 12 amino acids. CDR3: CAWTGGGSEAFF. The CDR3 DNA reads as TGTGCCTGGACGGGAGGGGGCTCTGAAGCTTTCTTT.

The rearrangement uses TRBV5-1 and TRBJ1-4; 9 bases are shared with TRBD1. This CDR3 has 17 amino acids. V trimming: 6 bases; J trimming: 6 bases; junction bases outside the gene matches: 15. CDR1 is SGHRS, CDR2 YFSETQ, per germline. The CDR3 nucleotides read TGCGCCAGCACCAACGGGGACAGGGAGGAGGACTATGAAAAACTGTTTTTT. This sequence encodes CASTNGDREEDYEKLFF.